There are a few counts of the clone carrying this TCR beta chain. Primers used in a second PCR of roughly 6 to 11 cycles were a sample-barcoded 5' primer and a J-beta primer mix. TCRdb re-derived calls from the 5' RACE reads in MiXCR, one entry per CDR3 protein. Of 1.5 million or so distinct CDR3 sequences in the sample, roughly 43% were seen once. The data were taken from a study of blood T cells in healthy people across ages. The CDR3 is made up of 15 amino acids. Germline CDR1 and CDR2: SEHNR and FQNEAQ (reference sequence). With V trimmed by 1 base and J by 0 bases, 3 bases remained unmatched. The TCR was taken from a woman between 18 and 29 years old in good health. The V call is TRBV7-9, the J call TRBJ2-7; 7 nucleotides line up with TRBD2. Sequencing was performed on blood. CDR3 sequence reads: CASSLGAGFSYEQYF. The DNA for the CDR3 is TGTGCCAGCAGCTTAGGAGCGGGGTTCTCCTACGAGCAGTACTTC.